This TCR beta chain was found in a study of brain T cells in children with intractable seizures. Sequencing was limited to surgery cases with top T cell transcript signatures in brain tissue. Comments on this clone: Its target is not known.

The CDR3 runs 15 residues. From germline, CDR1 is LNHNV and CDR2 YYDKDF (reference sequence). Losses at the gene ends were 3 bases for V and 7 bases for J; bases not matched to a gene: 10. Study-level points and caveats: Known viral epitope-specific CDR3s closely matched each case's top public brain CDR3.

The table came from immunoSEQ multiplex PCR; TCRdb's copy has only in-frame clones and leaves some out. The top ten hold under 30% of the sample, which has 1,500 to 2,000 clones, around 73% seen once. The chain links TRBV15 to TRBJ1-2, with 8 bases fitting TRBD1. Sequencing used resected brain tissue, obtained at surgery. The receptor comes from a girl aged 2-10 years with tuberous sclerosis and intractable seizures. For the CDR3, the DNA is TGTGCCACCAGCAGTGACTCAGGGGGCGCAGGTGGCTACACCTTC. Its translation: CATSSDSGGAGGYTF.